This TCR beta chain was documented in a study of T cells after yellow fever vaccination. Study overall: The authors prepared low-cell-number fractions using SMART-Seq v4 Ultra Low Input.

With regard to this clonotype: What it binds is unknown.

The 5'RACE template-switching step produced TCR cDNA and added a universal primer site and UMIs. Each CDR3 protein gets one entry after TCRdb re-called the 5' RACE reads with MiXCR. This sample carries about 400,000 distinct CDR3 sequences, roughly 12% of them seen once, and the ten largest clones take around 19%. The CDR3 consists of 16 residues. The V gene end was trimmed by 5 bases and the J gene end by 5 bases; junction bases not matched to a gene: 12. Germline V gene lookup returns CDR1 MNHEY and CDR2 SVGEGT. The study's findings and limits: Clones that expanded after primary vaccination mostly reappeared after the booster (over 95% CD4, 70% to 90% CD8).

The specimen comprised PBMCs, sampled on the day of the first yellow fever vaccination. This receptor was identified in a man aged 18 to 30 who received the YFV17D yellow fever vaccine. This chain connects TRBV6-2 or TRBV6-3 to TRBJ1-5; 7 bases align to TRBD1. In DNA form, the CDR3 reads TGTGCCAGCAGTACCACCGACAGGGCAGGGGATCAGCCCCAGCATTTT. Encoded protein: CASSTTDRAGDQPQHF.